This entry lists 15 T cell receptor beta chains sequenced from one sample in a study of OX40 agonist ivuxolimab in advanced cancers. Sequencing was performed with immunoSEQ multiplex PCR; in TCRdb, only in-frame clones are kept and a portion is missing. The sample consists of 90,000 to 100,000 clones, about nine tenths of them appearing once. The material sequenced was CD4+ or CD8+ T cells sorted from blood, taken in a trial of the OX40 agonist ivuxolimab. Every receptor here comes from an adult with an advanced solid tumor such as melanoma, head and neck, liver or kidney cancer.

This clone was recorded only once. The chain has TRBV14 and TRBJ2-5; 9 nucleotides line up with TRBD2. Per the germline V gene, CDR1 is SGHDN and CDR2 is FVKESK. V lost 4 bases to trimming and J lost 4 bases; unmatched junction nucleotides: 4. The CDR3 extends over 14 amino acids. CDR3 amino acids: CASSPGTSRETQYF. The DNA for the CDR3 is TGTGCCAGCAGCCCCGGGACTAGCAGAGAGACCCAGTACTTC.

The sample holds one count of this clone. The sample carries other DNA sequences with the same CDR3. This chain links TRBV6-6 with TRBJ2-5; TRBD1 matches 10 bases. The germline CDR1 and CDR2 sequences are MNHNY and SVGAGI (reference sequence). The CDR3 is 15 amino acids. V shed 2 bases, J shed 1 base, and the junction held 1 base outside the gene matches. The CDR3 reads CASSYGDRGQETQYF. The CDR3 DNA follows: TGTGCCAGCAGTTACGGGGACAGGGGCCAAGAGACCCAGTACTTC.

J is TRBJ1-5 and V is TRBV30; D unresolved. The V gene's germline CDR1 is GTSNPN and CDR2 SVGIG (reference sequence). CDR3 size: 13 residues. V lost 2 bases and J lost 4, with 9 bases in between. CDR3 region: CAWSSGDNQPQHF. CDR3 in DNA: TGTGCCTGGAGTTCCGGGGATAATCAGCCCCAGCATTTT.

Written as DNA, the CDR3 is TGTGCCAGCAGCATATTTCTAGCGGGGGTGCCCAATGAGCAGTTCTTC. It is translated as CASSIFLAGVPNEQFF. This chain uses TRBV5-4 with TRBJ2-1; 10 nucleotides line up with TRBD2. Trimming at V came to 4 bases and at J to 6 bases, leaving 10 bases not matched to a gene. Germline CDR1 reads SGHNT; CDR2 reads YYREEE (reference sequence). The CDR3 is 16 amino acids.

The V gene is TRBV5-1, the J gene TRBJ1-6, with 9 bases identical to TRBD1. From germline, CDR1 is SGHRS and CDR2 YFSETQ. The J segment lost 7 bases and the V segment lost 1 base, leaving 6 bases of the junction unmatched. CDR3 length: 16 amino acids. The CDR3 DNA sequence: TGCGCCAGCAGCTTGAGGGCGGACAGGGGCAATTCACCCCTCCACTTT. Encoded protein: CASSLRADRGNSPLHF.

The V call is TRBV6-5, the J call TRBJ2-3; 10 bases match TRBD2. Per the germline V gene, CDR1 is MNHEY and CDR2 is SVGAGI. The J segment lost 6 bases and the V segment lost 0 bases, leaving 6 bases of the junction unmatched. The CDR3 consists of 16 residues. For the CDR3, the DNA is TGTGCCAGCAGTTACTCAGCTAGCGGGAGCTTGGATACGCAGTATTTT. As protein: CASSYSASGSLDTQYF.

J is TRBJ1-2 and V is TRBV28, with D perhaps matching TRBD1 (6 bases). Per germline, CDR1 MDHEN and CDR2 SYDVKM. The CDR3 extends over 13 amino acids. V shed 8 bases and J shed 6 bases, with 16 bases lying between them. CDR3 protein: CASLRPGVNGYTF. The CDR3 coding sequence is TGTGCCAGCCTGCGGCCAGGGGTAAATGGCTACACCTTC.

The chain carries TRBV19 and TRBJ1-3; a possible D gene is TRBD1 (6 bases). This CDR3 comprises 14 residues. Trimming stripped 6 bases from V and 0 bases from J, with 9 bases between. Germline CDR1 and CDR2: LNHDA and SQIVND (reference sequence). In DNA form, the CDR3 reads TGTGCCAGTAGCGACAGGTTCTCTGGAAACACCATATATTTT. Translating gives CASSDRFSGNTIYF.

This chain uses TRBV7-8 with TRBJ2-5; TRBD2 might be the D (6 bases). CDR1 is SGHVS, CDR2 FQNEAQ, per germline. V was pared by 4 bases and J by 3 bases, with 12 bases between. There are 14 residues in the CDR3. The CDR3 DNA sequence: TGTGCCAGCAGCTGGGGACTCGTCGAAGAGACCCAGTACTTC. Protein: CASSWGLVEETQYF.

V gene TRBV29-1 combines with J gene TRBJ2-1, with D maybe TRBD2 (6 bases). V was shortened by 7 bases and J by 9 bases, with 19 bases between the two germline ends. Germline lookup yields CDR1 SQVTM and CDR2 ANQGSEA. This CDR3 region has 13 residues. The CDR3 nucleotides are TGCAGCGCCGCGCAACGCGGAGGGAGTGAGCAGTTCTTC. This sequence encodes CSAAQRGGSEQFF.

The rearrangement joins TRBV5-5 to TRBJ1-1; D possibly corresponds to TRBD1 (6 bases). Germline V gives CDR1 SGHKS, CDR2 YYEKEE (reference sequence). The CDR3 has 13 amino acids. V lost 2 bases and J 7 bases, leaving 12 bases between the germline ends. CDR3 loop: CASSFMPTGEAFF. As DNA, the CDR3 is TGTGCCAGCAGCTTCATGCCGACAGGTGAAGCTTTCTTT.

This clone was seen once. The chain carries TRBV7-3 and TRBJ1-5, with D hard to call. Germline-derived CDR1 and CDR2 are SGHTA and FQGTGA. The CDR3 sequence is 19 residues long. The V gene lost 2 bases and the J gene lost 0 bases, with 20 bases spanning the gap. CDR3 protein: CASSLRAFPRRYSNQPQHF. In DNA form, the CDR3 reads TGTGCCAGCAGCTTACGGGCTTTCCCCCGGCGGTATAGCAATCAGCCCCAGCATTTT. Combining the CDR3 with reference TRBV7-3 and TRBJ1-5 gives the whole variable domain GAGVSQTPSNKVTEKGKYVELRCDPISGHTALYWYRQSLGQGPEFLIYFQGTGAADDSGLPNDRFFAVRPEGSVSTLKIQRTERGDSAVYLCASSLRAFPRRYSNQPQHFGDGTRLSIL.

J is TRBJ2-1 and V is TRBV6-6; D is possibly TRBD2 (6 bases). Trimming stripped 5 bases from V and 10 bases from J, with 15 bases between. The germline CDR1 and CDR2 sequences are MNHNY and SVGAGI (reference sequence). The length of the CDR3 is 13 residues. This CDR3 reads CASSRTNPREQFF. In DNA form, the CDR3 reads TGTGCCAGCAGTCGGACTAACCCCAGAGAGCAGTTCTTC.

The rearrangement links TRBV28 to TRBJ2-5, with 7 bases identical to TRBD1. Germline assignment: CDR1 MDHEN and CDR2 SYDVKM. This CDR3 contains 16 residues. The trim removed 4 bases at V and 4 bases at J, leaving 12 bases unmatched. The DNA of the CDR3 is TGTGCCAGCAGTTCCTCGTGGACAGGAGTCCTAGAGACCCAGTACTTC. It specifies CASSSSWTGVLETQYF.

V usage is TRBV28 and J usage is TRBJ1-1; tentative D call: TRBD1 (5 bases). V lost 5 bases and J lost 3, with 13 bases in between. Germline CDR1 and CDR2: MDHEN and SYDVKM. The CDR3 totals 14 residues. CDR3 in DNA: TGTGCCAGCAGTCCCCTCAGGGAATACACTGAAGCTTTCTTT. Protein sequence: CASSPLREYTEAFF. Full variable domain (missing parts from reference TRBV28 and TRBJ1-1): DVKVTQSSRYLVKRTGEKVFLECVQDMDHENMFWYRQDPGLGLRLIYFSYDVKMKEKGDIPEGYSVSREKKERFSLILESASTNQTSMYLCASSPLREYTEAFFGQGTRLTVV.